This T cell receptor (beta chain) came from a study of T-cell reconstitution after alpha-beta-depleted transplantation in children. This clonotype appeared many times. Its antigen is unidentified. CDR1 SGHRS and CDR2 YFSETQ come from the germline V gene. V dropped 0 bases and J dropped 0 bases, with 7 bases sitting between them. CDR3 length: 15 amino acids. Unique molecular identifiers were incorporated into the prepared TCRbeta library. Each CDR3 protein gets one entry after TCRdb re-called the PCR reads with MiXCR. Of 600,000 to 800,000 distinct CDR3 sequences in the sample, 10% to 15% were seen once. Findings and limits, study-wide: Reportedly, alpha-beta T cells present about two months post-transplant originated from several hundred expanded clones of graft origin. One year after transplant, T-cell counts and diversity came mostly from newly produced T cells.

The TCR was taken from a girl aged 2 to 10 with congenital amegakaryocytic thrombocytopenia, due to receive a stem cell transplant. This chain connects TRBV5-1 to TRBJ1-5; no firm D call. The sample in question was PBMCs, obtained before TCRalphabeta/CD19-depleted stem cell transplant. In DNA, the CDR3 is TGCGCCAGCAGCTTGGCGGGGTATAGCAATCAGCCCCAGCATTTT. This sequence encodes CASSLAGYSNQPQHF.